Listed below are T cell receptor beta chains from one sample, sequenced in a study of blood T cell repertoires in COVID-19. TCRdb's copy holds only in-frame clones and misses some; the assay was immunoSEQ multiplex PCR. The sample has about 26,000 clones; 65% to 90% are singletons. Sequenced input: peripheral blood. The receptor source for this set is a human donor in a cohort sampled during active COVID-19. CDR3s include the opening cysteine and the closing phenylalanine or tryptophan. D genes are given only for firm matches. Clone size, where shown, is once, few, many, or a class for clones that have expanded.

TRBD2,TRBV5-4,TRBJ2-3,.,CASSFPGLAAGTQYF,TGTGCCAGCAGTTTTCCGGGACTAGCGGCAGGTACGCAGTATTTT
TRBD2,TRBV4-3,TRBJ2-4,.,CASSQIAGKNIQYF,TGCGCCAGCAGCCAGATAGCGGGAAAAAACATTCAGTACTTC
.,TRBV18,TRBJ1-2,few,CASSRTGWDGYTF,TGTGCCAGCTCACGAACGGGATGGGATGGCTACACCTTC
.,TRBV6-2/TRBV6-3,TRBJ2-1,.,CASSYRGSSYNEQFF,TGTGCCAGCAGTTACAGGGGGAGCTCCTACAATGAGCAGTTCTTC
TRBD1,TRBV19,TRBJ1-1,.,CASSMAGGTEAFF,TGTGCCAGTAGTATGGCAGGGGGCACTGAAGCTTTCTTT
TRBD2,TRBV7-2,TRBJ2-6,.,CASGGGGSGANVLTF,TGTGCCTCCGGGGGGGGTGGCTCTGGGGCCAACGTCCTGACTTTC
TRBD2,TRBV18,TRBJ2-3,few,CASSPNIAGVGDTQYF,TGTGCCAGCTCACCGAATATAGCGGGAGTGGGAGATACGCAGTATTTT
.,TRBV2,TRBJ1-2,.,CASAAPTVVYGYTF,TGTGCCAGCGCGGCGCCCACGGTGGTCTATGGCTACACCTTC
TRBD2,TRBV6-5,TRBJ2-3,.,CASTPSGGVTDTQYF,TGTGCCAGCACCCCAAGCGGGGGGGTTACAGATACGCAGTATTTT
.,TRBV7-2,TRBJ2-7,.,CASSRGSGDWYEQYF,TGTGCCAGCAGTCGAGGGTCGGGAGATTGGTACGAGCAGTACTTC
.,TRBV19,TRBJ1-5,.,CASSTGLHQPQHF,TGTGCCAGTAGTACAGGTTTGCATCAGCCCCAGCATTTT
.,TRBV6-2/TRBV6-3,TRBJ1-2,.,CASSYSTEYGYTF,TGTGCCAGCAGTTACTCGACAGAATATGGCTACACCTTC
TRBD1,TRBV4-1,TRBJ1-2,.,CASSQDSRTGIYGYTF,TGCGCCAGCAGCCAAGATTCACGGACAGGGATCTATGGCTACACCTTC
.,TRBV4-3,TRBJ2-7,once,CASSQGAGEQYF,TGCGCCAGCAGCCAAGGGGCGGGCGAGCAGTACTTC
.,TRBV18,TRBJ1-1,.,CASSPPLSLRRNTEAFF,TGTGCCAGCTCACCACCGCTGTCTCTTAGGAGGAACACTGAAGCTTTCTTT
.,TRBV19,TRBJ1-5,.,CASSIGTYSNQPQHF,TGTGCCAGTAGTATAGGAACCTATAGCAATCAGCCCCAGCATTTT
.,TRBV7-3,TRBJ2-1,once,CASRSVGDNEQFF,TGTGCCAGCAGGTCGGTCGGGGACAATGAGCAGTTCTTC
.,TRBV6-5,TRBJ2-2,few,CASQGPRGGELFF,TGTGCCAGCCAGGGGCCTAGGGGCGGGGAGCTGTTTTTT
TRBD1,TRBV6-5,TRBJ2-5,.,CASSSGTGFQETQYF,TGTGCCAGCAGTTCCGGGACAGGATTTCAAGAGACCCAGTACTTC
TRBD1,TRBV5-1,TRBJ1-3,.,CASSPGTDGNTIYF,TGCGCCAGCAGCCCTGGGACAGATGGAAACACCATATATTTT
.,TRBV5-6,TRBJ2-7,.,CASSLPTGNFYEQYF,TGTGCCAGCAGCTTACCAACAGGGAATTTCTACGAGCAGTACTTC
.,TRBV7-9,TRBJ2-2,.,CASSSGQHSTGELFF,TGTGCCAGCAGCTCAGGACAGCACTCCACCGGGGAGCTGTTTTTT
TRBD2,TRBV5-4,TRBJ2-5,.,CASSPAGVMRETQYF,TGTGCCAGCAGCCCCGCGGGAGTGATGCGAGAGACCCAGTACTTC
.,TRBV20-1,TRBJ1-2,.,CSASKNLAGPNYGYTF,TGCAGTGCTAGTAAAAACCTCGCAGGGCCCAACTATGGCTACACCTTC
.,TRBV5-1,TRBJ1-2,.,CASSLGGTANYGYTF,TGCGCCAGCAGCTTGGGGGGCACTGCTAACTATGGCTACACCTTC
.,TRBV5-6,TRBJ1-1,.,CASSLRTLNTEAFF,TGTGCCAGCAGCTTGAGGACACTGAACACTGAAGCTTTCTTT
.,TRBV6-1,TRBJ2-7,few,CASSEAEGYEQYF,TGTGCCAGCAGTGAAGCGGAGGGCTACGAGCAGTACTTC
.,TRBV3-1/TRBV3-2,TRBJ2-1,.,CASSQEGRGLPNEQFF,TGTGCCAGCAGCCAAGAAGGGCGCGGGCTACCAAATGAGCAGTTCTTC
TRBD2,TRBV27,TRBJ2-6,.,CASSLEAGVAGANVLTF,TGTGCCAGCAGTTTGGAAGCGGGAGTGGCTGGGGCCAACGTCCTGACTTTC
TRBD1,TRBV9,TRBJ1-2,few,CASSALTQGGSGYTF,TGTGCCAGCAGCGCCCTCACACAGGGGGGTAGTGGCTACACCTTC
TRBD1,TRBV6-5,TRBJ1-1,.,CASSWGQGAKNTEAFF,TGTGCCAGCAGTTGGGGGCAGGGGGCGAAGAACACTGAAGCTTTCTTT
TRBD1,TRBV18,TRBJ1-1,.,CASSLALPGQEAFF,TGTGCCAGCTCACTAGCCTTGCCGGGACAGGAAGCTTTCTTT
TRBD1,TRBV19,TRBJ1-2,.,CASSTVLWRGRVGGYTF,TGTGCCAGTAGTACCGTCCTGTGGAGGGGGCGCGTGGGTGGCTACACCTTC
TRBD1,TRBV4-1,TRBJ2-7,.,CASSQGLDRTYEQYF,TGCGCCAGCAGCCAAGGGCTGGACAGGACCTACGAGCAGTACTTC
TRBD2,TRBV6-5,TRBJ2-7,.,CASSSTSGGADEQYF,TGTGCCAGCAGTTCGACTAGCGGGGGGGCCGACGAGCAGTACTTC
.,TRBV7-9,TRBJ2-3,.,CASSGRRRALSTDTQYF,TGTGCCAGCAGCGGGAGGCGTCGGGCCTTGAGCACAGATACGCAGTATTTT
.,TRBV29-1,TRBJ2-1,.,CSVEDRAGGATDEQFF,TGCAGCGTTGAAGATCGGGCAGGTGGGGCTACCGATGAGCAGTTCTTC
.,TRBV28,TRBJ2-7,.,CASSRPQRGYEQYF,TGTGCCAGCAGCCGTCCTCAACGGGGTTACGAGCAGTACTTC
TRBD1,TRBV5-1,TRBJ1-6,.,CASSDRRQGDNSPLHF,TGCGCCAGCAGCGATAGGAGACAGGGAGATAATTCACCCCTCCACTTT
.,TRBV28,TRBJ2-7,.,CASSFVEGYYEQYF,TGTGCCAGCAGTTTTGTTGAGGGATACTACGAGCAGTACTTC
TRBD2,TRBV27,TRBJ2-1,.,CASKASGGAFEQFF,TGTGCCAGCAAGGCTAGCGGGGGGGCCTTTGAGCAGTTCTTC
TRBD1,TRBV6-5,TRBJ1-1,once,CAITRGLGTEAFF,TGTGCCATCACCAGGGGGTTAGGCACTGAAGCTTTCTTT
TRBD1,TRBV19,TRBJ1-6,.,CASSIPRGTNSPLHF,TGTGCCAGTAGTATCCCCAGGGGGACCAATTCACCCCTCCACTTT
.,TRBV4-3,TRBJ2-6,.,CASSQGGQAGANVLTF,TGCGCCAGCAGCCAGGGCGGGCAGGCTGGGGCCAACGTCCTGACTTTC
.,TRBV4-3,TRBJ1-5,.,CASSQDARANQPQHF,TGCGCCAGCAGCCAAGACGCCAGGGCAAATCAGCCCCAGCATTTT
TRBD2,TRBV28,TRBJ2-7,.,CASDSSGIGLAGGPGNEQYF,TGTGCCAGCGATTCCTCGGGAATAGGACTAGCGGGAGGGCCCGGAAACGAGCAGTACTTC
.,TRBV11-2,TRBJ1-2,.,CASSLDLGFYGYTF,TGTGCCAGCAGCTTAGATCTGGGCTTCTATGGCTACACCTTC
.,TRBV6-5,TRBJ2-5,few,CASSYSRSQETQYF,TGTGCCAGCAGTTACTCTCGCAGCCAAGAGACCCAGTACTTC
.,TRBV9,TRBJ2-1,.,CASSVTGREYNEQFF,TGTGCCAGCAGCGTAACGGGAAGGGAATACAATGAGCAGTTCTTC
TRBD2,TRBV7-9,TRBJ2-5,.,CASSLLASGGRKTQYF,TGTGCCAGCAGCTTACTGGCCAGCGGGGGGAGAAAGACCCAGTACTTC
.,TRBV27,TRBJ2-7,.,CASSLDSSYEQYF,TGTGCCAGCAGTTTGGACAGTTCCTACGAGCAGTACTTC
TRBD1,TRBV9,TRBJ1-5,.,CASGQGEYQPQHF,TGTGCCAGCGGACAGGGAGAGTATCAGCCCCAGCATTTT
TRBD2,TRBV24-1,TRBJ2-1,.,CATSDTPPGTTMFSSYNEQFF,TGTGCCACCAGTGATACTCCGCCCGGGACTACTATGTTTAGCTCCTACAATGAGCAGTTCTTC
.,TRBV5-6,TRBJ1-2,.,CASSLGATDGYTF,TGTGCCAGCAGCTTGGGGGCTACGGATGGCTACACCTTC
.,TRBV6-5,TRBJ2-5,.,CASSYNRQETQYF,TGTGCCAGCAGTTACAACAGGCAAGAGACCCAGTACTTC
.,TRBV27,TRBJ2-3,.,CASSSPGLGTDTQYF,TGTGCCAGCAGTTCTCCGGGACTTGGCACAGATACGCAGTATTTT
.,TRBV7-9,TRBJ1-2,once,CASSSTHKGGIYGYTF,TGTGCCAGCAGCTCCACCCACAAAGGAGGGATCTATGGCTACACCTTC
.,TRBV7-9,TRBJ2-2,.,CASSLGQGWTGELFF,TGTGCCAGCAGCTTAGGGCAGGGTTGGACCGGGGAGCTGTTTTTT
TRBD1,TRBV7-9,TRBJ1-1,.,CASSAGQGAEAFF,TGTGCCAGCTCTGCGGGACAGGGGGCTGAAGCTTTCTTT